Listed below are T cell receptor beta chains from one sample, sequenced in a study of blood T cell repertoires in COVID-19. Using immunoSEQ multiplex PCR, the repertoire was profiled, and TCRdb retains in-frame clones only, with some absent. The data contain around 400,000 clones, around four fifths of them seen just once; the ten biggest clones take up over 4.5%. What was sequenced was PBMCs or T cells enriched from blood (not recorded which). These receptors originate from a woman aged 45-59 years who had recovered from COVID-19. Each CDR3 is given with its conserved first and last residue. The order of the fields is clone size, V gene, J gene, D gene, CDR3 protein, CDR3 DNA. D genes are given only for firm matches. Clone size, where shown, is once, few, many, or a class for clones that have expanded.

.	TRBV4-3	TRBJ1-2	TRBD1	CASSQAFGTGGYGYTF	TGCGCCAGCAGCCAAGCGTTCGGGACAGGGGGCTATGGCTACACCTTC
.	TRBV14	TRBJ1-2	.	CASSGQQNYGYTF	TGTGCCAGCAGCGGACAGCAGAACTATGGCTACACCTTC
.	TRBV6-2/TRBV6-3	TRBJ1-5	.	CASSYSTRNQPQHF	TGTGCCAGCAGTTATTCGACACGCAATCAGCCCCAGCATTTT
few	TRBV2	TRBJ1-2	.	CASSVYGYGYTF	TGTGCCAGCAGTGTTTACGGCTATGGCTACACCTTC
.	TRBV6-2/TRBV6-3	TRBJ2-1	TRBD1	CASSYGTARAPEQFF	TGTGCCAGCAGTTACGGGACAGCCAGGGCCCCTGAGCAGTTCTTC
.	TRBV5-6	TRBJ2-1	.	CASSLSSIEQFF	TGTGCCAGCAGCTTGTCTAGCATTGAGCAGTTCTTC
.	TRBV6-5	TRBJ1-3	.	CASSSTGFPGNTIYF	TGTGCCAGCAGTTCTACAGGCTTTCCTGGAAACACCATATATTTT
.	TRBV30	TRBJ1-5	.	CAWSVRREGNQPQHF	TGTGCCTGGAGTGTACGCAGGGAAGGCAATCAGCCCCAGCATTTT
.	TRBV30	TRBJ1-2	.	CAWSDPPSYGYTF	TGTGCCTGGAGTGATCCCCCCTCCTATGGCTACACCTTC
.	TRBV9	TRBJ2-5	.	CASSESWGEGETQYF	TGTGCCAGCAGCGAGAGCTGGGGGGAAGGAGAGACCCAGTACTTC
.	TRBV7-9	TRBJ2-1	TRBD2	CASSQLAGGFNEQFF	TGTGCCAGCAGCCAACTAGCGGGAGGTTTCAATGAGCAGTTCTTC
.	TRBV7-2	TRBJ2-2	TRBD2	CASSRTSGANTGELFF	TGTGCCAGCAGCCGGACTAGCGGAGCGAACACCGGGGAGCTGTTTTTT